The 7 T cell receptor beta chains listed next were all sequenced from one sample in a study of blood T cell repertoires in COVID-19. Assay: immunoSEQ multiplex PCR; the TCRdb copy retains only in-frame clones and omits some. The sample carries 65,000 or so clones, 75% to 90% recorded once. Sequenced input: peripheral blood. The receptors derive from a man older than 75 with acute or convalescent COVID-19.

The CDR3 coding sequence is TGCGCCAGCAGCTTTTCTAGCACAGATACGCAGTATTTT. Protein: CASSFSSTDTQYF. The rearrangement uses TRBV5-1 and TRBJ2-3, with D hard to call. Germline CDR1 SGHRS, CDR2 YFSETQ. The CDR3 length is 13 residues. V dropped 2 bases and J dropped 0 bases, with 4 bases sitting between them.

The V call is TRBV11-2, the J call TRBJ2-7; 9 bases line up with TRBD1. Germline V lookup: CDR1 SGHAT, CDR2 FQNNGV. With 5 bases clipped from V and 3 bases from J, the junction kept 5 bases outside the gene matches. This CDR3 comprises 14 residues. The CDR3 region is CASSNRGLGYEQYF. CDR3 sequence (DNA): TGTGCCAGCAGCAACAGGGGGCTAGGCTACGAGCAGTACTTC.

This chain joins TRBV19 and TRBJ2-1; TRBD2 matches 15 bases. The germline gives CDR1 LNHDA, CDR2 SQIVND (reference sequence). V dropped 9 bases and J dropped 14; count of bases not matched to a gene: 8. The CDR3 spans 13 residues. The CDR3 sequence: CASAGLAGGPEFF. In DNA form, the CDR3 reads TGTGCCAGCGCTGGACTAGCGGGGGGGCCAGAGTTCTTC. The variable domain in full, with the rest retrieved from reference TRBV19 and TRBJ2-1, is DGGITQSPKYLFRKEGQNVTLSCEQNLNHDAMYWYRQDPGQGLRLIYYSQIVNDFQKGDIAEGYSVSREKKESFPLTVTSAQKNPTAFYLCASAGLAGGPEFFGPGTRLTVL.

The chain links TRBV19 to TRBJ2-1; a possible D gene is TRBD1 (6 bases). Germline V CDR1 and CDR2: LNHDA, SQIVND (reference sequence). The CDR3 covers 13 residues. The V end lost 6 bases, the J end lost 9 bases, and 15 bases lay between the germline ends. The CDR3 DNA reads TGTGCCAGTAGCTCGTTGGGGGCGTCTGAGCAGTTCTTC. Protein sequence: CASSSLGASEQFF.

This chain joins TRBV19 and TRBJ2-2; D is unclear. Trimming removed 3 bases from V and 4 bases from J, with 12 bases in between. CDR1 is LNHDA and CDR2 is SQIVND in the germline V gene (reference sequence). CDR3 length: 15 amino acids. For the CDR3, the DNA is TGTGCCAGTAGTATTCAACTGCCGCGCACCGGGGAGCTGTTTTTT. This gives the protein CASSIQLPRTGELFF.

The rearrangement joins TRBV5-4 to TRBJ2-5, with 8 bases fitting TRBD1. This CDR3 comprises 14 residues. The trim removed 2 bases at V and 5 bases at J, leaving 5 bases unmatched. Germline CDR1 SGHNT, CDR2 YYREEE (reference sequence). The CDR3: CASSFRDRRETQYF. The CDR3 DNA follows: TGTGCCAGCAGCTTTCGGGACAGGCGGGAGACCCAGTACTTC.

This rearrangement joins TRBV3-1 (or the pseudogene TRBV3-2) to TRBJ1-1; no clear D. Germline V gives CDR1 LGHDT, CDR2 YNNKEL (reference sequence). V was trimmed by 4 bases and J by 0 bases, leaving 6 bases between them. The length of the CDR3 is 13 residues. The CDR3 reads CASSLQMNTEAFF. The CDR3, as DNA: TGTGCCAGCAGCCTCCAGATGAACACTGAAGCTTTCTTT.